What follows is one T cell receptor beta chain and its context. Its antigen is currently unknown. This entry is derived from a study of OX40 agonist ivuxolimab in advanced cancers. Across the study: The dose of intravenous ivuxolimab that patients received every 2 weeks ranged from 0.01 to 10 mg/kg. Overall study results and limits: Undetermined was the antigen specificity of the expanded peripheral T cells.

The CDR3 is made up of 14 amino acids. Germline CDR1 and CDR2: SNHLY and FYNNEI. With 8 bases removed from V and 5 bases from J, the gap between germline ends came to 18 bases. Some clones are missing from TCRdb's copy, which holds only in-frame ones; the method was immunoSEQ multiplex PCR. The sample includes 75,000 to 100,000 clones, approximately 83% seen only once; the top ten take about 1.9%. This clonotype originated in an adult with an advanced solid tumor such as melanoma, head and neck, liver or kidney cancer. The sequencing used CD4+ or CD8+ T cells sorted from blood, collected in a trial of the OX40 agonist ivuxolimab. This chain connects TRBV2 to TRBJ2-5, with D perhaps being TRBD1 or TRBD2 (5 bases each). CDR3 bases: TGTGCCAGCTCACCCGGGACCTCGGGGGAGACCCAGTACTTC. Protein sequence: CASSPGTSGETQYF.